Listed here is a single TCR beta chain. Measured with immunoSEQ multiplex PCR; TCRdb has only the in-frame clones, and not every one. Here the sample spans about 160,000 clones, around 92% being singletons. This sample is part of a study of cytomegalovirus exposure and HLA in healthy donors. Study-level background: Per a later analysis, the 666 first-cohort and fewer than 150 validation repertoires shared one platform.

Material: PBMCs. The clonotype originates from a man aged 18-30 years in good health and CMV-seropositive.

The CDR3 DNA sequence: TGCGCCAGCAGGGAGGAGGGGACAGGGGCCATTCTGTCGCACAATGAGCAGTTCTTC. Encoded protein: CASREEGTGAILSHNEQFF. V is TRBV4-1 and J is TRBJ2-1; 10 nucleotides line up with TRBD1. V gave up 6 bases and J gave up 5 bases; unmatched junction bases: 19. The CDR3 is 19 residues long. Germline V gives CDR1 MGHRA, CDR2 YSYEKL.